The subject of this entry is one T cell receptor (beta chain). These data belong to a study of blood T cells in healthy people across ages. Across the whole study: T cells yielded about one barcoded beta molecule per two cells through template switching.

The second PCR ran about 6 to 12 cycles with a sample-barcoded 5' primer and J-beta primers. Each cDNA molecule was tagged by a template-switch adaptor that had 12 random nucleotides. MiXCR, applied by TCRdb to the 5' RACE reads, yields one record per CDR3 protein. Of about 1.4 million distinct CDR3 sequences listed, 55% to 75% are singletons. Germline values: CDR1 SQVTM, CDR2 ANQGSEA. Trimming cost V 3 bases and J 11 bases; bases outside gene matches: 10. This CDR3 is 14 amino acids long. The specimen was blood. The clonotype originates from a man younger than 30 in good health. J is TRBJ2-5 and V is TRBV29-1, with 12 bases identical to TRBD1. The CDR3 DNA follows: TGCAGCGTTGACTGGGACAGGGGGCAGAATGAGCAGTACTTC. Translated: CSVDWDRGQNEQYF.